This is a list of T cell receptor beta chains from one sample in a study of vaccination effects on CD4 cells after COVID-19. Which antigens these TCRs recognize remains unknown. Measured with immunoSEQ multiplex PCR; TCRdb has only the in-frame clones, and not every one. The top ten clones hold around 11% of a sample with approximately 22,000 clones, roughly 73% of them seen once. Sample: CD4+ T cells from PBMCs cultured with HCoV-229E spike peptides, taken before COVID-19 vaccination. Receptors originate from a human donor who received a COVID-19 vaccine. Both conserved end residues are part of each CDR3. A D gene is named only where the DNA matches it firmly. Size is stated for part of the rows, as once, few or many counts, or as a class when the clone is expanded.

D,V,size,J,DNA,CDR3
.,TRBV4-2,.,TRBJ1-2,TGTGCCAGCAGCCAAGGGCCTCTCCACTATGGCTACACCTTC,CASSQGPLHYGYTF
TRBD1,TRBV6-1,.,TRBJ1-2,TGTGCCAGCAGTGAAGCTACAGGGGGCTCGTATGGCTACACCTTC,CASSEATGGSYGYTF
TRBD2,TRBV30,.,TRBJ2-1,TGTGCCTGGAGTGTATACGGGGGGGCTTATGAGCAGTTCTTC,CAWSVYGGAYEQFF
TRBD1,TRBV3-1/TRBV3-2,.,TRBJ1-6,TGTGCCAGCAGCCAAGGTTACCACAGGGGCTCACCCCTCCACTTT,CASSQGYHRGSPLHF
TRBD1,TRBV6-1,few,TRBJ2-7,TGTGCCAGCAGTGAAGAGGGACAGCTCGGCTACGAGCAGTACTTC,CASSEEGQLGYEQYF
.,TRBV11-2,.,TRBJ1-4,TGTGCCAGCAGCTCCCTTCTAGGGCGAGTTGAAAAACTGTTTTTT,CASSSLLGRVEKLFF
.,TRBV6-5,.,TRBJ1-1,TGTGCCAGCAGTACCGGGCTGAACACTGAAGCTTTCTTT,CASSTGLNTEAFF
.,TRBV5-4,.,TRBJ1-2,TGTGCCAGCAGCTGGGACATCGATGGCTACACCTTC,CASSWDIDGYTF
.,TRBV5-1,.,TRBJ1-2,TGCGCCAGCAGCCCGGCCGGGCCCTATGGCTACACCTTC,CASSPAGPYGYTF
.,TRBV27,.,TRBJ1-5,TGTGCCAGCAGTTTACAGGGTTATTCGAATCAGCCCCAGCATTTT,CASSLQGYSNQPQHF
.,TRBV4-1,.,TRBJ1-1,TGCGCCAGCAGTCAACAGGGTATAGGGAACACTGAAGCTTTCTTT,CASSQQGIGNTEAFF
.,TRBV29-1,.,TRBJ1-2,TGCAGCGTTCTTCATCGCGCCCAGGTAGGCGGCTACACCTTC,CSVLHRAQVGGYTF
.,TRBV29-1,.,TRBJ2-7,TGCAGCGTTGCGGGGGATCCTTGGAGTGAGCAGTACTTC,CSVAGDPWSEQYF
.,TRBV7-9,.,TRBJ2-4,TGTGCCAGCAGCTATAAGACCAACATTCAGTACTTC,CASSYKTNIQYF
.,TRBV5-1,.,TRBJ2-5,TGCGCCAGCAGCTTGGCTGCTTTCGAGACCCAGTACTTC,CASSLAAFETQYF
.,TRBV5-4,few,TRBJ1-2,TGTGCCAGCAGCTTGGACCATCGGCAGGGTGACGGCTACACCTTC,CASSLDHRQGDGYTF
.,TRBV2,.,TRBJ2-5,TGTGCCAGTCGACTGGAGGGAGAGACCCAGTACTTC,CASRLEGETQYF
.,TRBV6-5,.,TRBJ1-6,TGTGCCAGCAAGAGGACGGATAATTCACCCCTCCACTTT,CASKRTDNSPLHF
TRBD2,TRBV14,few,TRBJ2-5,TGTGCCAGCAGCCTAGGGGCGCGGGGGGAGACCCAGTACTTC,CASSLGARGETQYF
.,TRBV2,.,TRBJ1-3,TGTGCCAGCGGTCGAGCAGGGCCTTCTGGAAACACCATATATTTT,CASGRAGPSGNTIYF
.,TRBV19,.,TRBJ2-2,TGTGCCAGTAATACAGAGTCAGGAACCGGGGAGCTGTTTTTT,CASNTESGTGELFF
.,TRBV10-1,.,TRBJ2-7,TGCGCCAGCAGTGAGTCCAGGGCCGAGCAGTACTTC,CASSESRAEQYF
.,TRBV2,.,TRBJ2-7,TGTGCCAGCAGTGAATGGGCGGGACTCTCCTACGAGCAGTACTTC,CASSEWAGLSYEQYF
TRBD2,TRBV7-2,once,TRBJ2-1,TGTGCCAGCAGCTTAGAGGCTAGCGGGGGGGGGTCCTACAATGAGCAGTTCTTC,CASSLEASGGGSYNEQFF
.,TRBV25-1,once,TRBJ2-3,TGTGCCAGCAGTGATTTTGGGGGACCAGATACGCAGTATTTT,CASSDFGGPDTQYF
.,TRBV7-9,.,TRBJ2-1,TGTGCCAGCAGCTTATTCGCCGGTCAATACTCCAATGAGCAGTTCTTC,CASSLFAGQYSNEQFF
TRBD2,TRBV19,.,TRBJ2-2,TGTGCCAGTAGTATCGGACAACTAGCGGGGTATCGTACCGGGGAGCTGTTTTTT,CASSIGQLAGYRTGELFF
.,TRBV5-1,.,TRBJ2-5,TGCGCCAGCAGCTTCAGCGGCCGCCAAGAGACCCAGTACTTC,CASSFSGRQETQYF
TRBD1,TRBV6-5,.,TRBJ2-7,TGTGCCAGCACCGAGGGACAGGGCTACGAGCAGTACTTC,CASTEGQGYEQYF
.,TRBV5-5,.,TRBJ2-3,TGTGCCAGCAGCTTGAACAGACGCACAGATACGCAGTATTTT,CASSLNRRTDTQYF
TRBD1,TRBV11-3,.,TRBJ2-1,TGTGCCAGCAGCTTAGATTTGGGCTCAGGGGGAACCTACAATGAGCAGTTCTTC,CASSLDLGSGGTYNEQFF
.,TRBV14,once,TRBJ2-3,TGTGCCAGCAGCCAGGGTTTTATAGGGACAGATACGCAGTATTTT,CASSQGFIGTDTQYF
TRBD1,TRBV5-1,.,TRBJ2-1,TGCGCCAGCAGCGGGGACAGGGGAGCCAATGAGCAGTTCTTC,CASSGDRGANEQFF
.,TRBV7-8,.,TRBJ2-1,TGTGCCAGCAGCGATAGAGATGTTAACAATGAGCAGTTCTTC,CASSDRDVNNEQFF
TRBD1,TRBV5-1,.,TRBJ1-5,TGCGCCAGCAAGGTCGGGACAGGGGCTCAGCCCCAGCATTTT,CASKVGTGAQPQHF
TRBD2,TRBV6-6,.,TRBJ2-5,TGTGCCAGCAGTTACGGGCGGGAGATCGGCGGAGAGACCCAGTACTTC,CASSYGREIGGETQYF
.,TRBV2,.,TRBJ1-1,TGTGCCAGCAGGGCCCTCGGGGGCACTGAAGCTTTCTTT,CASRALGGTEAFF
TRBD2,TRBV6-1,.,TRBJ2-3,TGTGCCAGCAGTGAACTAGCGGGAGGGGAAGATACGCAGTATTTT,CASSELAGGEDTQYF
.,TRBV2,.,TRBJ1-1,TGTGCCAGCAGTGAAATTGACACTGAAGCTTTCTTT,CASSEIDTEAFF
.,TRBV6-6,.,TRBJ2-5,TGTGCCAGCAGTTACTCTCAGGGGTGGGAGACCCAGTACTTC,CASSYSQGWETQYF
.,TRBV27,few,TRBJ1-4,TGTGCCAGCAGTTTATACGGATTTGGGGCTAATGAAAAACTGTTTTTT,CASSLYGFGANEKLFF
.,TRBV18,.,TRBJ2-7,TGTGCCAGCTCACCCTTAGACAGGTCCTACGAGCAGTACTTC,CASSPLDRSYEQYF